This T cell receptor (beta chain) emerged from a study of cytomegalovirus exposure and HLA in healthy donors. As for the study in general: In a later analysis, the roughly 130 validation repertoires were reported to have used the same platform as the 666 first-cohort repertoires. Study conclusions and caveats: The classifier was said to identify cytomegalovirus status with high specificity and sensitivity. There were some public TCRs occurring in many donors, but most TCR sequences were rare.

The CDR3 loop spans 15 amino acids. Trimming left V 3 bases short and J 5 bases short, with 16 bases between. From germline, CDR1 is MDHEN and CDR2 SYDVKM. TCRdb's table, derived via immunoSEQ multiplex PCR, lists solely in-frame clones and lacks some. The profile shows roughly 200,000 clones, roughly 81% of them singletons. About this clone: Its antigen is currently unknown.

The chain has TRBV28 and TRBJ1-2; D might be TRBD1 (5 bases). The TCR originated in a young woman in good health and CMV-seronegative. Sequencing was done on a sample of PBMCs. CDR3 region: CASSFGRGVSYGYTF. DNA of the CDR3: TGTGCCAGCAGTTTCGGTAGGGGCGTTAGTTATGGCTACACCTTC.